Listed below are T cell receptor beta chains from one sample, sequenced in a study of neurological immune-mediated disorders. TCRdb itself ran the 5' RACE reads through MiXCR, one entry per CDR3 protein. This table has 57,000 or so distinct CDR3 sequences, nearly 10% appearing once. The sample was PBMCs. The receptor set was obtained from a young man in good health. Both conserved end residues are part of each CDR3. Each record gives: J gene, clone size, D gene, V gene, CDR3 protein, CDR3 DNA. D genes are given only for firm matches. Expanded clones are given a class, and other clones once, few, many or no size at all.

J: TRBJ2-7; size: many; D: -; V: TRBV29-1; CDR3: CSVGVRYEQYF; DNA: TGCAGCGTTGGGGTTAGATACGAGCAGTACTTC
J: TRBJ1-2; size: many; D: TRBD1; V: TRBV3-1; CDR3: CASSKTQDRGRVGYTF; DNA: TGTGCCAGCAGCAAGACTCAGGACAGGGGGCGCGTTGGCTACACCTTC
J: TRBJ1-4; size: many; D: -; V: TRBV7-9; CDR3: CASSFPRGSNEKLFF; DNA: TGTGCCAGCAGCTTTCCCAGGGGATCTAATGAAAAACTGTTTTTT
J: TRBJ2-5; size: -; D: -; V: TRBV15; CDR3: CATSSGHQETQYF; DNA: TGTGCCACCAGCAGTGGACACCAAGAGACCCAGTACTTC
J: TRBJ2-1; size: few; D: -; V: TRBV29-1; CDR3: CSVHRGDRLNNEQFF; DNA: TGCAGCGTTCACCGGGGGGACAGACTTAACAATGAGCAGTTCTTC
J: TRBJ1-5; size: many; D: -; V: TRBV12-3/TRBV12-4; CDR3: CASSYRGGNQPQHF; DNA: TGTGCCAGCAGTTATAGAGGGGGCAATCAGCCCCAGCATTTT
J: TRBJ2-1; size: many; D: -; V: TRBV4-1; CDR3: CASSQDSVLNEQFF; DNA: TGCGCCAGCAGCCAAGATTCGGTCCTCAATGAGCAGTTCTTC
J: TRBJ1-1; size: many; D: -; V: TRBV12-3/TRBV12-4; CDR3: CASSPDRRRAEAFF; DNA: TGTGCCAGCAGTCCCGACAGGCGTCGGGCTGAAGCTTTCTTT
J: TRBJ1-4; size: many; D: -; V: TRBV5-1; CDR3: CASSAGTENEKLFF; DNA: TGCGCCAGCAGTGCCGGGACTGAGAATGAAAAACTGTTTTTT
J: TRBJ2-5; size: many; D: TRBD2; V: TRBV11-1; CDR3: CASSPGLSGTQYF; DNA: TGTGCCAGCAGCCCGGGACTAAGTGGGACCCAGTACTTC
J: TRBJ2-3; size: -; D: -; V: TRBV6-4; CDR3: CASSQLGFTDTQYF; DNA: TGTGCCAGCAGTCAGCTCGGGTTCACAGATACGCAGTATTTT
J: TRBJ1-2; size: many; D: -; V: TRBV7-2; CDR3: CASSPLDVPGYGYTF; DNA: TGTGCCAGCAGCCCACTGGACGTCCCCGGGTATGGCTACACCTTC
J: TRBJ2-7; size: many; D: TRBD1; V: TRBV3-1; CDR3: CASSQDFFEDRDYEQYF; DNA: TGTGCCAGCAGCCAAGATTTTTTCGAGGACAGGGACTACGAGCAGTACTTC
J: TRBJ2-7; size: many; D: TRBD2; V: TRBV27; CDR3: CASRLAGGRYEQYF; DNA: TGTGCCAGCAGACTAGCGGGAGGGAGGTACGAGCAGTACTTC
J: TRBJ1-5; size: -; D: -; V: TRBV18; CDR3: CASSPLPGHSNQPQHF; DNA: TGTGCCAGCTCACCGCTCCCTGGGCATAGCAATCAGCCCCAGCATTTT
J: TRBJ1-2; size: many; D: -; V: TRBV5-5; CDR3: CASSLVVGVYGYTF; DNA: TGTGCCAGCAGCTTGGTGGTAGGAGTCTATGGCTACACCTTC
J: TRBJ1-5; size: many; D: -; V: TRBV7-2; CDR3: CASSFTEGQPQHF; DNA: TGTGCCAGCAGCTTTACGGAAGGTCAGCCCCAGCATTTT
J: TRBJ2-1; size: -; D: TRBD1; V: TRBV5-1; CDR3: CASSTRDRVSSYNEQFF; DNA: TGCGCCAGCAGCACCCGGGACAGGGTAAGCTCCTACAATGAGCAGTTCTTC
J: TRBJ2-7; size: many; D: -; V: TRBV5-1; CDR3: CASSLIPTELYEQYF; DNA: TGCGCCAGCAGCTTGATCCCTACAGAGCTATACGAGCAGTACTTC
J: TRBJ2-1; size: many; D: -; V: TRBV27; CDR3: CASSPTSYNEQFF; DNA: TGTGCCAGCAGTCCTACCTCCTACAATGAGCAGTTCTTC
J: TRBJ1-4; size: many; D: -; V: TRBV5-1; CDR3: CASSVGVGDEKLFF; DNA: TGCGCCAGCAGCGTGGGAGTTGGGGATGAAAAACTGTTTTTT
J: TRBJ1-6; size: many; D: -; V: TRBV20-1; CDR3: CSARDPRVVSPLHF; DNA: TGCAGTGCTAGAGATCCCAGGGTTGTGTCACCCCTCCACTTT
J: TRBJ2-3; size: many; D: TRBD2; V: TRBV20-1; CDR3: CSASRGVSTDTQYF; DNA: TGCAGTGCTAGTCGGGGGGTGAGCACAGATACGCAGTATTTT
J: TRBJ1-3; size: many; D: -; V: TRBV3-1; CDR3: CASSQDGTLRNTIYF; DNA: TGTGCCAGCAGCCAGGACGGGACACTAAGAAACACCATATATTTT
J: TRBJ2-3; size: many; D: -; V: TRBV7-2; CDR3: CASSPWMDTQYF; DNA: TGTGCCAGCAGCCCGTGGATGGATACGCAGTATTTT
J: TRBJ2-2; size: many; D: -; V: TRBV9; CDR3: CASSSRQVPSTGELFF; DNA: TGTGCCAGCAGCTCCCGACAGGTACCGAGCACCGGGGAGCTGTTTTTT
J: TRBJ2-2; size: many; D: TRBD2; V: TRBV13; CDR3: CASSSPAGGWTGELFF; DNA: TGTGCCAGCAGCTCCCCAGCGGGAGGATGGACCGGGGAGCTGTTTTTT
J: TRBJ2-2; size: many; D: -; V: TRBV29-1; CDR3: CSVKSDLRAGELFF; DNA: TGCAGCGTTAAATCAGACCTGAGGGCCGGGGAGCTGTTTTTT
J: TRBJ2-5; size: many; D: TRBD2; V: TRBV2; CDR3: CASSQQGAGTSGTQETQYF; DNA: TGTGCCAGCAGTCAACAGGGGGCTGGGACTAGCGGGACCCAAGAGACCCAGTACTTC
J: TRBJ2-5; size: many; D: TRBD2; V: TRBV11-2; CDR3: CASSPSAGDGETQYF; DNA: TGTGCCAGCAGCCCCTCAGCGGGAGATGGGGAGACCCAGTACTTC
J: TRBJ2-5; size: many; D: -; V: TRBV27; CDR3: CASSIIKGVETQYF; DNA: TGTGCCAGCAGTATCATCAAGGGGGTGGAGACCCAGTACTTC
J: TRBJ2-1; size: many; D: TRBD2; V: TRBV5-1; CDR3: CASSEGLGLNEQFF; DNA: TGCGCCAGCAGCGAGGGACTAGGATTGAATGAGCAGTTCTTC
J: TRBJ2-7; size: many; D: TRBD2; V: TRBV15; CDR3: CATSRDRTGGFYEQYF; DNA: TGTGCCACCAGCAGAGATCGGACGGGGGGTTTCTACGAGCAGTACTTC
J: TRBJ2-3; size: many; D: TRBD2; V: TRBV11-2; CDR3: CASSSPSGRATDTQYF; DNA: TGTGCCAGCAGCTCCCCTAGCGGGAGGGCCACAGATACGCAGTATTTT
J: TRBJ2-1; size: many; D: -; V: TRBV2; CDR3: CASRLNRANEQFF; DNA: TGTGCCAGCAGACTCAACCGGGCAAATGAGCAGTTCTTC
J: TRBJ2-2; size: many; D: -; V: TRBV9; CDR3: CASSVDLTGELFF; DNA: TGTGCCAGCAGCGTAGATCTCACCGGGGAGCTGTTTTTT
J: TRBJ2-2; size: many; D: -; V: TRBV3-1; CDR3: CASSQGRGELFF; DNA: TGTGCCAGCAGCCAAGGTCGTGGGGAGCTGTTTTTT
J: TRBJ2-7; size: many; D: TRBD2; V: TRBV20-1; CDR3: CSASPPGLAGVYHEQYF; DNA: TGCAGTGCTAGCCCCCCGGGACTAGCGGGAGTATACCACGAGCAGTACTTC
J: TRBJ2-5; size: medium-sized; D: TRBD1; V: TRBV7-7; CDR3: CASSLGTGQETQYF; DNA: TGTGCCAGCAGCTTAGGGACAGGGCAAGAGACCCAGTACTTC
J: TRBJ2-7; size: many; D: TRBD1; V: TRBV29-1; CDR3: CSVQKGTGDEQYF; DNA: TGCAGCGTCCAAAAGGGGACAGGGGACGAGCAGTACTTC